Listed below are T cell receptor beta chains from one sample, sequenced in a study of beta chain features in type 1 diabetes. Method: immunoSEQ multiplex PCR; TCRdb's copy keeps in-frame clones and lacks some. The sample holds more than 300,000 clones, around 9.6% seen once. Specimen: central memory CD4+ T cells from blood. The receptors stem from a man aged 25-45 years with type 1 diabetes. CDR3s include the opening cysteine and the closing phenylalanine or tryptophan. A D gene is named only where the DNA matches it firmly. Not all rows give a size; the values are once, few, many and, for expanded clones, a class.

clone_size j_call v_call d_call cdr3_length cdr3_aa cdr3_nt
many TRBJ2-7 TRBV11-3 . 13 CASSLRDGYEQYF TGTGCCAGCAGCTTGAGGGACGGCTACGAGCAGTACTTC
few TRBJ1-1 TRBV4-3 . 13 CASSQDPRGTAFF TGCGCCAGCAGCCAAGACCCAAGGGGAACGGCTTTCTTT
. TRBJ2-1 TRBV6-1 TRBD2 14 CASREGHLRYEQFF TGTGCCAGCCGGGAGGGACACCTACGATATGAGCAGTTCTTC
. TRBJ1-1 TRBV5-1 . 13 CASSSSGGTEAFF TGCGCCAGCAGCTCCTCTGGGGGTACTGAAGCTTTCTTT
few TRBJ2-2 TRBV7-2 . 14 CASSLGSDTGELFF TGTGCCAGCAGCCTAGGGTCGGACACCGGGGAGCTGTTTTTT
few TRBJ2-1 TRBV5-1 TRBD2 16 CASSLVASGSTDEQFF TGCGCCAGCAGCTTGGTGGCTAGCGGGAGTACGGATGAGCAGTTCTTC
few TRBJ1-5 TRBV6-5 TRBD1 14 CASSQGTGVQPQHF TGTGCCAGCAGTCAAGGGACAGGGGTTCAGCCCCAGCATTTT
. TRBJ1-2 TRBV9 . 12 CASSVGPGGYTF TGTGCCAGCAGCGTTGGGCCGGGTGGCTACACCTTC
. TRBJ2-1 TRBV28 . 13 CASSFFGDDEQFF TGTGCCAGCAGTTTCTTCGGGGACGATGAGCAGTTCTTC
. TRBJ1-6 TRBV5-6 . 14 CASSFGRGRVALHF TGTGCCAGCAGCTTTGGCAGGGGCCGCGTAGCCCTCCACTTT
few TRBJ1-1 TRBV5-1 . 15 CASSPREGGNTEAFF TGCGCCAGCAGCCCCCGTGAAGGGGGGAACACTGAAGCTTTCTTT
few TRBJ2-1 TRBV6-4 . 16 CASSDWGTSGGHEQFF TGTGCCAGCAGTGACTGGGGGACTTCAGGAGGCCATGAGCAGTTCTTC
few TRBJ1-5 TRBV2 TRBD1 14 CASSDRDSNQPQHF TGTGCCAGCAGCGACAGGGACAGCAATCAGCCCCAGCATTTT
. TRBJ1-2 TRBV11-2 . 16 CASSLRSAGAHYGYTF TGTGCCAGCAGCTTAAGGAGCGCAGGGGCCCACTATGGCTACACCTTC
. TRBJ2-7 TRBV6-5 . 14 CASSPRQHSYEQYF TGTGCCAGCAGTCCCCGCCAGCATTCCTACGAGCAGTACTTC
few TRBJ1-4 TRBV5-1 . 15 CASSFDGHVNEKLFF TGCGCCAGCAGCTTTGACGGGCACGTAAATGAAAAACTGTTTTTT
. TRBJ2-1 TRBV5-8 . 16 CASSFSDGERYNEQFF TGTGCCAGCAGCTTCTCAGACGGAGAACGATACAATGAGCAGTTCTTC